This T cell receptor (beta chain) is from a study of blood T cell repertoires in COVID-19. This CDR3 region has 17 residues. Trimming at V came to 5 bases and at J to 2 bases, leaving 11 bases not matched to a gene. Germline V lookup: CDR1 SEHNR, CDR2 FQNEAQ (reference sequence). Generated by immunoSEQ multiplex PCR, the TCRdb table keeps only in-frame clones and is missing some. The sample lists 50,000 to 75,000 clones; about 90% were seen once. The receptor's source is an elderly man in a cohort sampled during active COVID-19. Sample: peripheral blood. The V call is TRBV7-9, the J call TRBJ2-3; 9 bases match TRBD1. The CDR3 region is CASSRYGGQGSTDTQYF. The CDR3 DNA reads TGTGCCAGCAGCCGCTATGGAGGACAGGGGTCCACAGATACGCAGTATTTT.